The 25 T cell receptor beta chains below come from one sample, sequenced in a study of blood T cells in healthy people across ages. Combining a sample-barcoded 5' primer with a J-beta primer mix, a second PCR ran for roughly 6 to 12 cycles. TCRdb used MiXCR to reprocess the 5' RACE reads, holding one entry per CDR3 protein. In the table there are some 860,000 distinct CDR3 sequences, roughly 50% of which are singletons. Sequencing was carried out using blood. Receptors were obtained from a middle-aged man in good health.

The sample holds a few counts of this clonotype. This rearrangement joins TRBV10-3 to TRBJ2-7; TRBD1 agrees at 8 bases. CDR1 and CDR2 from the germline V gene are ENHRY and SYGVKD. The junction had 9 bases not matched to a gene; V was cut back by 4 bases and J by 1 base. The CDR3 is 16 amino acids. The CDR3 DNA is TGTGCCATCAGTGCCGGCACCCGGACAGGGTCCTACGAGCAGTACTTC. Its protein product is CAISAGTRTGSYEQYF.

This clonotype has just one count. V and J are TRBV5-6 and TRBJ2-3, with D possibly TRBD1 on 6 matching bases. Per germline, CDR1 SGHDT and CDR2 YYEEEE. This CDR3 is 14 amino acids long. Trimming removed 2 bases at V and 7 bases at J, with 14 bases between. The CDR3 spells CASSFGLGGYTQYF. CDR3 sequence (DNA): TGTGCCAGCAGCTTCGGTCTAGGGGGTTATACGCAGTATTTT. The entire variable domain, with the rest obtained from reference TRBV5-6 and TRBJ2-3, is as follows: DAGVTQSPTHLIKTRGQQVTLRCSPKSGHDTVSWYQQALGQGPQFIFQYYEEEERQRGNFPDRFSGHQFPNYSSELNVNALLLGDSALYLCASSFGLGGYTQYFGPGTRLTVL.

The chain employs TRBV9 and TRBJ1-2; D uncertain. Germline lookup yields CDR1 SGDLS and CDR2 YYNGEE. This CDR3 is built from 11 residues. The germline V and J ends were trimmed by 3 bases and 8 bases, with 8 bases remaining between them. Here the CDR3 reads CASSAYTGYTF. CDR3 in DNA: TGTGCCAGCAGCGCCTACACCGGCTACACCTTC.

This clonotype was seen only a few times. The rearrangement uses TRBV27 and TRBJ1-2, with no clear D. This CDR3 spans 9 amino acids. Trimming pared 8 bases from V and 12 bases from J, leaving 10 bases between. Germline CDR1 and CDR2: MNHEY and SMNVEV (reference sequence). The CDR3 DNA is TGTGCCAGCGGACCGCTGCACACCTTC. Its translation is CASGPLHTF.

In regard to this clonotype: This sequence may be a read error, since a much larger clone differs from it by one base. The rearrangement links TRBV25-1 to TRBJ2-1; 10 nucleotides match TRBD1. Unmatched junction bases numbered 5, after V lost 4 bases and J lost 5 bases. In germline, CDR1 is MGHDK, CDR2 SYGVNS. This CDR3 has 15 amino acids. The CDR3 reads CASSGGTGANNEQFF. In DNA, the CDR3 is TGTGCCAGCAGTGGTGGGACAGGGGCCAACAATGAGCAGTTCTTC.

The chain carries TRBV20-1 and TRBJ2-4; no clear D gene. Per the germline V gene, CDR1 is DFQATT and CDR2 is SNEGSKA (reference sequence). The CDR3 has 12 residues. Trimming pared 3 bases from V and 7 bases from J, leaving 10 bases between. This chain's CDR3 is CSASNNWNIQYF. In DNA, the CDR3 is TGCAGTGCTAGTAACAATTGGAACATTCAGTACTTC.

This clonotype occurred many times. The V and J genes are TRBV7-2 and TRBJ2-1; D is perhaps TRBD1 or TRBD2 (5 bases each). Trimming shortened V by 5 bases and J by 6 bases, and 11 bases separated the two germline ends. CDR3 length equals 13 residues. Germline-derived CDR1 and CDR2 are SGHTA and FQGNSA. For the CDR3, the DNA is TGTGCCAGCAGCGCAGCCGGGACCAATGAGCAGTTCTTC. Amino acid sequence: CASSAAGTNEQFF.

The V call is TRBV12-3 or TRBV12-4, the J call TRBJ2-7; D is unresolved. V dropped 7 bases and J dropped 3 bases, with 19 bases sitting between them. This CDR3 region has 15 residues. The CDR3 region is CASKPAFSPFYEQYF. DNA for the CDR3: TGTGCCAGCAAACCCGCGTTTTCCCCCTTCTACGAGCAGTACTTC.

The CDR3 protein is CATSREGAGGRNEQFF. The CDR3 nucleotides read TGTGCCACCAGCAGAGAAGGAGCGGGGGGGCGCAATGAGCAGTTCTTC. The genes are TRBV15 and TRBJ2-1; TRBD2 aligns across 10 bases. The germline gives CDR1 LNHNV, CDR2 YYDKDF (reference sequence). This CDR3 spans 16 amino acids. Germline trimming cut 0 bases from V and 6 bases from J; bases unmatched to any gene: 5.

This clonotype was counted a few times. V gene TRBV20-1 combines with J gene TRBJ2-7, with D unclear. Per the germline V gene, CDR1 is DFQATT and CDR2 is SNEGSKA (reference sequence). V was cut by 2 bases and J by 6 bases, with 11 bases left in between. The CDR3 totals 12 residues. The CDR3 here is CSARSGPIEQYF. In DNA form, the CDR3 reads TGCAGTGCTAGATCTGGGCCCATCGAGCAGTACTTC.

This clonotype occurred a few times. The chain employs TRBV4-2 and TRBJ2-6; the D gene is possibly TRBD2 (7 bases). Trimming pared 4 bases from V and 1 base from J, leaving 11 bases between. CDR3 size: 16 residues. Germline assignment: CDR1 LGHNA and CDR2 YNFKEQ. DNA for the CDR3: TGTGCCAGCAGCCCAGAGGGGGGGTCTGGGGCCAACGTCCTGACTTTC. Translating gives CASSPEGGSGANVLTF.

The chain carries TRBV6-6 and TRBJ2-6; the match to TRBD1 covers 8 bases. The CDR3 spans 16 residues. The ends lost 6 bases at V and 0 bases at J; junction bases unmatched: 4. Germline CDR1 MNHNY, CDR2 SVGAGI (reference sequence). In DNA, the CDR3 is TGTGCCAGCAGACAGGGGGGATTCTCTGGGGCCAACGTCCTGACTTTC. It specifies CASRQGGFSGANVLTF.

The CDR3 loop is CSVEDQGTSYEQYF. DNA for the CDR3: TGCAGCGTTGAAGATCAAGGGACATCCTACGAGCAGTACTTC. The chain links TRBV29-1 to TRBJ2-7; D is possibly TRBD1 (6 bases). V was trimmed by 0 bases and J by 1 base, leaving 10 bases between them. The CDR3 covers 14 residues. Germline V gene sequence: CDR1 SQVTM, CDR2 ANQGSEA.

The CDR3 is CASSQDPRTTGGDTQYF. In DNA form, the CDR3 reads TGTGCCAGCAGCCAAGACCCCCGGACTACCGGGGGAGATACGCAGTATTTT. The V and J genes are TRBV4-2 and TRBJ2-3, with D possibly matching TRBD2 (6 bases). V lost 0 bases and J lost 5, with 18 bases in between. The CDR3 length is 17 residues. In germline, CDR1 is LGHNA, CDR2 YNFKEQ.

This chain links TRBV5-1 with TRBJ2-3, with D tentatively TRBD1 or TRBD2 (5 bases each). V lost 0 bases, J lost 2 bases, and 25 bases lay in between. CDR1 SGHRS and CDR2 YFSETQ come from the germline V gene. The CDR3 sequence is 20 residues long. CDR3 nucleotides: TGCGCCAGCAGCTTGGCCGGGGCCAGCCGGAACTATCTAAACACAGATACGCAGTATTTT. Protein sequence: CASSLAGASRNYLNTDTQYF.

This chain joins TRBV12-3 or TRBV12-4 and TRBJ1-2; the match to TRBD1 covers 9 bases. The junction had 4 bases not matched to a gene; V was cut back by 3 bases and J by 5 bases. This CDR3 spans 14 amino acids. This CDR3 reads CASSFWGQGYGYTF. The CDR3 bases are TGTGCCAGCAGTTTTTGGGGACAGGGATATGGCTACACCTTC.

This chain connects TRBV20-1 to TRBJ1-5; TRBD1 matches at 7 bases. From germline, CDR1 is DFQATT and CDR2 SNEGSKA (reference sequence). This CDR3 region has 14 residues. J lost 7 bases, V lost 0 bases, and 6 bases had no gene match. The chain's CDR3 is CSARDATGKQPQHF. The CDR3 DNA reads as TGCAGTGCTAGAGATGCGACAGGGAAACAGCCCCAGCATTTT.

The chain joins TRBV7-2 to TRBJ1-2, with D perhaps matching TRBD1 (5 bases). The CDR3 extends over 15 amino acids. CDR1 is SGHTA, CDR2 FQGNSA, per germline. Trimming shortened V by 3 bases and J by 7 bases, and 18 bases separated the two germline ends. The CDR3 coding sequence is TGTGCCAGCAGCTTCGACCCGGGGGACCTTACTGGCTACACCTTC. Translating it yields CASSFDPGDLTGYTF. Full variable domain (remainder filled in from reference TRBV7-2 and TRBJ1-2): GAGVSQSPSNKVTEKGKDVELRCDPISGHTALYWYRQSLGQGLEFLIYFQGNSAPDKSGLPSDRFSAERTGGSVSTLTIQRTQQEDSAVYLCASSFDPGDLTGYTFGSGTRLTVV.

This sequence joins TRBV4-3 and TRBJ2-1; possibly TRBD1 or TRBD2 for D (7 bases each). The germline gives CDR1 LGHNA, CDR2 YSLEER. V dropped 0 bases and J dropped 6 bases, with 15 bases sitting between them. There are 16 residues in the CDR3. The CDR3 spells CASSQDLGRGGNEQFF. The CDR3, as DNA: TGCGCCAGCAGCCAAGATCTCGGCAGGGGGGGCAATGAGCAGTTCTTC.

The chain joins TRBV28 to TRBJ2-4, with 9 bases aligning to TRBD2. The J call could be wrong; TRBJ2-5 is a better fit for the DNA end. CDR3 size: 15 residues. Germline CDR1 and CDR2: MDHEN and SYDVKM. This CDR3 is CASSFRGGLAETQYF. The DNA of the CDR3 is TGTGCCAGCAGTTTCCGCGGCGGACTAGCGGAGACCCAGTACTTC.

Concerning this clonotype: Sequence at one end of the junction differs from germline and may be a read error. V usage is TRBV6-2 or TRBV6-3 and J usage is TRBJ2-6; weak D call: TRBD1 (6 bases). The V gene's germline CDR1 is MNHEY and CDR2 SVGEGT. The CDR3 is made up of 17 amino acids. CDR3 DNA sequence: TGTACCAGCAGTTACCCGGGACATCGCTCTGGGGCCAACGTCCTGACTTTC. It encodes CTSSYPGHRSGANVLTF.

The rearrangement links TRBV4-3 to TRBJ1-2; TRBD1 is a possible D gene (5 bases). The V and J ends lost 5 bases and 7 bases respectively, with 8 bases between them. CDR3 length equals 11 residues. Germline CDR1 LGHNA, CDR2 YSLEER. CDR3 amino acids: CASSGGTGYTF. In nucleotides, the CDR3 is TGCGCCAGCAGCGGGGGGACTGGCTACACCTTC.

This clonotype was detected a few times. This chain connects TRBV4-2 to TRBJ2-6, with D tentatively TRBD1 (6 bases). The V end was cut by 4 bases, the J end by 0 bases, with 13 bases between. This CDR3 has 17 amino acids. CDR1 and CDR2 (germline): LGHNA, YNFKEQ. CDR3 amino acids: CASSLKTGPSGANVLTF. CDR3 DNA sequence: TGTGCCAGCAGCCTAAAGACAGGCCCCTCTGGGGCCAACGTCCTGACTTTC.

This clonotype was recorded a few times. This chain uses TRBV5-6 with TRBJ1-4; TRBD1 matches 9 bases. The CDR3 has 15 amino acids. Per the germline V gene, CDR1 is SGHDT and CDR2 is YYEEEE. V gave up 4 bases and J gave up 8 bases; unmatched junction bases: 9. CDR3 in DNA: TGTGCCAGCAGCGGGATGGGACAGGGCGGCGAAAAACTGTTTTTT. The encoded protein is CASSGMGQGGEKLFF.

The chain couples TRBV7-2 to TRBJ2-7, with 8 nucleotides matching TRBD1. Germline V gene lookup returns CDR1 SGHTA and CDR2 FQGNSA. Unmatched junction bases numbered 22, after V lost 5 bases and J lost 7 bases. The CDR3 totals 18 residues. The DNA for the CDR3 is TGTGCCAGCAGCATAGACCCTTTTAAGAGAGGGACAGGAGGTGAGCAGTACTTC. This codes for CASSIDPFKRGTGGEQYF.